This T cell receptor (beta chain) derives from a study of shared clonotypes between healthy human individuals. The CDR3 sequence is 17 residues long. V shed 3 bases, J shed 3 bases, and the junction held 5 bases outside the gene matches. The germline CDR1 and CDR2 sequences are LNHDA and SQIVND (reference sequence). In the original workflow: Junction-only sequences without quality scores came from ImmunoSEQ, so filtering differed. Some clones are missing from TCRdb's copy, which holds only in-frame ones; the method was immunoSEQ multiplex PCR. The V and J calls and clone size are taken from that table; D and trimming were inferred from the DNA. The table lists millions of clones, approximately 92% of them singletons. Healthy adults negative for HIV, lacking recent acute infections or vaccinations, served as donors.

Source material: naive CD4+ T cells sorted from blood. Described subset: CD45RA+ positively selected. The receptor was isolated from a young man in good health. The V and J genes are TRBV19 and TRBJ2-5; 15 bases align to TRBD2. The chain's CDR3 is CASSMWTSGGAEETQYF. The DNA of the CDR3 is TGTGCCAGTAGTATGTGGACTAGCGGGGGGGCCGAAGAGACCCAGTACTTC.